This TCR beta chain emerged from a study of cytomegalovirus exposure and HLA in healthy donors. There are a few counts of this clone. The target antigen is unknown. The CDR3 has 19 amino acids. J gave up 1 base and V 1 base, and 7 bases lay outside the gene matches. Germline V gene data show CDR1 as SGHRS and CDR2 as YFSETQ. Study-wide results and limits: Clonal expansion was found to be greater in HLA-associated TCR beta chains than in equally common others in a later analysis.

Use of 60 Vbeta and 13 Jbeta primers characterized the PCR. The protocol was immunoSEQ multiplex PCR, while the TCRdb copy is restricted to in-frame clones and leaves out a portion. Here the sample spans fewer than 100,000 clones, roughly 80% being singletons. The sample taken for sequencing was PBMCs. The TCR comes from a man aged 35 to 55 in good health and CMV-seronegative. The chain carries TRBV5-1 and TRBJ2-1; TRBD2 agrees at 14 bases. DNA of the CDR3: TGCGCCAGCAGCTTGTTGGGGACTAGCGGGGGTCGGTCCTACAATGAGCAGTTCTTC. This encodes CASSLLGTSGGRSYNEQFF. Together with reference TRBV5-1 and TRBJ2-1, the CDR3 gives the full variable domain: KAGVTQTPRYLIKTRGQQVTLSCSPISGHRSVSWYQQTPGQGLQFLFEYFSETQRNKGNFPGRFSGRQFSNSRSEMNVSTLELGDSALYLCASSLLGTSGGRSYNEQFFGPGTRLTVL.